This TCR beta chain was documented in a study of OX40 agonist ivuxolimab in advanced cancers. Trimming cost V 4 bases and J 3 bases, with 9 bases left between them. Per the germline V gene, CDR1 is KGHSH and CDR2 is LQKENI. The CDR3 is made up of 13 amino acids. General study points: Dosing at 0.1 to 3.0 mg/kg was accompanied by clonal expansion of CD4+ and CD8+ blood T cells by week 6. Among patients with partial responses at 0.1-3.0 mg/kg, clonal expansion was among the lowest. Low levels of normalized T-cell clonal expansion also appeared in some nonresponders.

Sequenced by immunoSEQ multiplex PCR; TCRdb stores in-frame clones only, minus some. Among 99,000 or so clones, approximately 84% were seen once, and the ten largest hold approximately 5.5%. A single count supports this clone. As yet, its antigen is unknown. This sequence was found in an adult with an advanced solid tumor such as melanoma, head and neck, liver or kidney cancer. Sequenced here: CD4+ or CD8+ T cells sorted from blood, sampled in a trial of the OX40 agonist ivuxolimab. V usage is TRBV18 and J usage is TRBJ1-1; no firm D call. The CDR3 DNA follows: TGTGCCAGCTCACTGACCCGGTACACTGAAGCTTTCTTT. This encodes CASSLTRYTEAFF.